Described below is a single T cell receptor beta chain sequence and its context. The antigen it recognizes is unknown. Base qualities are not at hand, and no much larger clone is one base apart. These data are taken from a study of OX40 agonist ivuxolimab in advanced cancers. With regard to the full study: Ivuxolimab was an agonistic, fully human IgG2 monoclonal antibody directed against OX40 (CD134), a costimulatory receptor. Intravenous ivuxolimab was administered to patients every 2 weeks at six dose levels: 0.01, 0.1, 0.3, 1.5, 3 and 10 mg/kg. Of the roughly 52 dose-escalation patients, hepatocellular carcinoma was present in around 20, melanoma in roughly 15, renal cell carcinoma in 9 and head and neck cancer in 9. The dose-escalation cohort was about 86% male with a mean age of about 58 years, ranging from roughly 20 to 80. Patients were allowed to have had prior anti-PD-1, anti-PD-L1 or anti-CTLA-4 therapy, and around 43% of the dose-escalation patients had been treated with checkpoint inhibitors. Partial responses occurred in three dose-escalation patients: two with cutaneous melanoma and one with hepatocellular carcinoma. Peripheral TCRbeta sequencing was intended to test whether TCR sequence diversity was altered and clonal T-cell expansion was caused by ivuxolimab. The paper reports the monotherapy dose-escalation portion (N of about 51 patients) of the phase I ivuxolimab trial.

Deletion took 2 bases off V and 5 bases off J, with a span of 12 bases between the germline ends. From its cysteine to its phenylalanine, the CDR3 spans 14 amino acids. CDR3 DNA is the only sequence kept; it has 42 bases, read in frame from the first base. In the germline V gene, CDR1 corresponds to MDHEN and CDR2 to SYDVKM. The trial excluded patients who had a history of autoimmune disease or who were on systemic immunosuppression. Peripheral blood for TCR sequencing was collected from all dose cohorts at baseline, on cycle 4 day 1, and on cycle 7 day 1. The samples were drawn from a first-in-human, open-label, multicenter phase I dose-escalation trial of ivuxolimab. Adults with locally advanced or metastatic head and neck squamous cell, hepatocellular, melanoma or renal cell carcinoma were enrolled in the trial. Before TCR sequencing, CD4+ T cells and CD8+ T cells were sorted from peripheral blood as separate populations.

For sequencing of the TCRbeta CDR3 region, genomic DNA was extracted from the sorted cells. TCRbeta CDR3 regions were sequenced using the immunoSEQ Assay. TCRdb took over this immuneACCESS table, retaining in-frame rearrangements with V and J assigned. Such tables are incomplete; in checked studies, under half of the missing clones stem from an unresolved V gene, and the remainder is unexplained. The sample table contains fewer than 80,000 clones; only one count was recorded for approximately 89% of them. Less than 0.65% of the sample is held by the ten biggest clonotypes. Results the study describes overall, beyond this receptor: Partial responders in the 0.1-3.0 mg/kg groups had among the lowest normalized peripheral clonal expansion, especially among CD8+ T cells. After ivuxolimab, more expanded clones were found on average in CD8+ T cells than in CD4+ T cells. At doses from 0.1 to 3.0 mg/kg, clonal expansion was seen in both CD4+ and CD8+ blood T cells between baseline and week 6. Antigen specificity was not determined for the clonally expanded peripheral T cells. Low levels of normalized T-cell clonal expansion were also seen in some nonresponding patients.

The clonotype was recovered from an adult with an advanced solid tumor such as melanoma, head and neck, liver or kidney cancer. The sample here was CD4+ or CD8+ T cells sorted from blood, taken in a trial of the OX40 agonist ivuxolimab. The sequence is built from TRBV28 and TRBJ2-5; the D segment is perhaps TRBD1 or TRBD2, each sharing 6 matched bases. The encoded CDR3 is CASSLPGAGETQYF. In nucleotides, the sequence is TGTGCCAGCAGTTTACCGGGGGCCGGGGAGACCCAGTACTTC.